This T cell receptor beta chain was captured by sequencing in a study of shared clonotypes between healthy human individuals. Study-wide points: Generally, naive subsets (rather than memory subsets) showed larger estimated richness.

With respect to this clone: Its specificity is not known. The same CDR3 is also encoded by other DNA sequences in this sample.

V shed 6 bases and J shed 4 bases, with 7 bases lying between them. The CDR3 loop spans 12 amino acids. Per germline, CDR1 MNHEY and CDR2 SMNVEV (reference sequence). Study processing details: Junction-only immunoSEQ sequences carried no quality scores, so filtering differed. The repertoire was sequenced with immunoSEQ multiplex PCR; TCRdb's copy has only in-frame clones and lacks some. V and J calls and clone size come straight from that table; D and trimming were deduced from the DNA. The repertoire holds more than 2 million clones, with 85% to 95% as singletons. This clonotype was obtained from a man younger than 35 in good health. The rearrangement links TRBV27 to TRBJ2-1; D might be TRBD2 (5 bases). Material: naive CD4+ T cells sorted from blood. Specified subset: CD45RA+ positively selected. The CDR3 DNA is TGTGCCAGCAGCCGAGGGTACAATGAGCAGTTCTTC. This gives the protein CASSRGYNEQFF.